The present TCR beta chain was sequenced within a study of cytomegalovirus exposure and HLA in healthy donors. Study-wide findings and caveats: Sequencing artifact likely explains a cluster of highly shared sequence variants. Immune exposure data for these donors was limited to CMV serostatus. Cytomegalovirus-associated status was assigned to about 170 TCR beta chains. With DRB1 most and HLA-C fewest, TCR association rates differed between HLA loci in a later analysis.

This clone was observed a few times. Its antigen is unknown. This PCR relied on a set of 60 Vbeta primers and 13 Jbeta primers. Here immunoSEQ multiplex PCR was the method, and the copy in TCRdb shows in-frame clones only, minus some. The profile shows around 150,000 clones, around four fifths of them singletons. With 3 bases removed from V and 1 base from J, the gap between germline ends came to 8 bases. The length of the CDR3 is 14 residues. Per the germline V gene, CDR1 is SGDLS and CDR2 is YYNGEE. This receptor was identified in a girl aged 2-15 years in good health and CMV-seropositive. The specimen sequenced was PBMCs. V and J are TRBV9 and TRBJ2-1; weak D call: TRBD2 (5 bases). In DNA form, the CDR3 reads TGTGCCAGCAGCGCTCGCGGGTCCTACAATGAGCAGTTCTTC. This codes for CASSARGSYNEQFF.